Presented here are 27 T cell receptor beta chains from one specimen sequenced in a study of identical twins. TCRdb passed the 5' RACE reads through MiXCR, listing each CDR3 protein once. Found here are 1.5 million to 2 million distinct CDR3 sequences, under 35% of them singletons; the top ten hold 0.27%. The source material was cord blood. Every receptor here comes from a newborn girl in good health.

The chain uses TRBV3-1 and TRBJ2-5; possibly TRBD2 for D (5 bases). This CDR3 contains 17 residues. Trimming cost V 3 bases and J 11 bases, with 28 bases left between them. Germline CDR1 and CDR2: LGHDT and YNNKEL (reference sequence). CDR3 protein: CASSQVPSTSSYNEQYF. In nucleotides, the CDR3 is TGTGCCAGCAGCCAGGTTCCTAGCACGTCGTCCTACAATGAGCAGTACTTC.

This chain connects TRBV5-6 to TRBJ1-2; 12 nucleotides match TRBD1. V dropped 3 bases and J dropped 9; count of bases not matched to a gene: 9. Germline assignment: CDR1 SGHDT and CDR2 YYEEEE. The CDR3 consists of 15 residues. The CDR3 is CASSSSRDRGRSYTF. Here the CDR3 DNA reads TGTGCCAGCAGCTCTTCCCGGGACAGGGGGCGAAGCTACACCTTC.

This clonotype came up a few times. This CDR3 is CAWSGGYNQPQHF. CDR3 DNA sequence: TGTGCCTGGTCGGGGGGATACAATCAGCCCCAGCATTTT. The chain employs TRBV30 and TRBJ1-5, with D maybe TRBD1 (5 bases). The CDR3 is made up of 13 amino acids. Germline loops: CDR1 GTSNPN, CDR2 SVGIG (reference sequence). Trimming shortened V by 5 bases and J by 3 bases, and 11 bases separated the two germline ends.

This clonotype was observed a few times. The chain uses TRBV6-1 and TRBJ2-1; TRBD1 is a possible D gene (5 bases). This CDR3 region has 15 residues. The germline V gene encodes CDR1 MNHNS and CDR2 SASEGT. The V end was cut by 2 bases, the J end by 0 bases, with 8 bases between. CDR3 in amino acids: CASSEWQGSYNEQFF. The CDR3 DNA reads TGTGCCAGCAGTGAATGGCAGGGCTCCTACAATGAGCAGTTCTTC.

Comment on this clonotype: A much larger clone lies one base from this, so it may be a read error. This chain joins TRBV3-1 and TRBJ2-7; 9 bases line up with TRBD1. Per the germline V gene, CDR1 is LGHDT and CDR2 is YNNKEL (reference sequence). The J segment lost 7 bases and the V segment lost 3 bases, leaving 10 bases of the junction unmatched. The CDR3 has 15 residues. The CDR3 coding sequence is TGTGCCAGCAGCCAGCCGGGACAGGGCTACAATGAGCAGTACTTC. It specifies CASSQPGQGYNEQYF.

The J gene is TRBJ2-1, the V gene TRBV9, with TRBD2 matching 7 bases. This CDR3 contains 16 residues. Germline V lookup: CDR1 SGDLS, CDR2 YYNGEE. The ends lost 3 bases at V and 4 bases at J; junction bases unmatched: 10. The CDR3 bases are TGTGCCAGCAGCGCTAGCGGAGGGGCGCGGTACAATGAGCAGTTCTTC. The encoded protein is CASSASGGARYNEQFF.

This clonotype appeared a few times. The chain links TRBV7-9 to TRBJ1-2, with 7 bases identical to TRBD1. After removal of 0 bases from V and 4 bases from J, the junction contained 8 bases not matched to a gene. Looked up from germline, CDR1 is SEHNR and CDR2 is FQNEAQ (reference sequence). This CDR3 region has 16 residues. DNA of the CDR3: TGTGCCAGCAGCTTAGCGGCGGAACAGGGGATCTATGGCTACACCTTC. The encoded protein is CASSLAAEQGIYGYTF.

This clonotype appeared a few times. V and J are TRBV27 and TRBJ1-2, with D maybe TRBD1 (5 bases). Trimming stripped 1 base from V and 8 bases from J, with 14 bases between. Germline CDR1 MNHEY, CDR2 SMNVEV (reference sequence). CDR3 length equals 14 residues. CDR3 loop: CASSLFDRSGGYTF. The CDR3 DNA sequence: TGTGCCAGCAGTTTATTCGACAGATCGGGGGGCTACACCTTC.

The gene calls are TRBV29-1 and TRBJ2-4, with a weak D call TRBD1 (5 bases). The J call may be wrong; the DNA end is better matched by TRBJ2-7. This CDR3 is built from 14 residues. The germline gives CDR1 SQVTM, CDR2 ANQGSEA. The CDR3 DNA follows: TGCAGCGTTGAAGGAACAGGCGGTGCCTACGAGCAGTACTTC. Translating it yields CSVEGTGGAYEQYF.

This clonotype was observed a few times. This sequence joins TRBV20-1 and TRBJ2-7; D unclear. The CDR3 has 15 amino acids. Looked up from germline, CDR1 is DFQATT and CDR2 is SNEGSKA (reference sequence). V lost 0 bases and J 3 bases, leaving 15 bases between the germline ends. CDR3 DNA sequence: TGCAGTGCTAGAGATCGTAGGGCGGCCTTCTACGAGCAGTACTTC. Its protein is CSARDRRAAFYEQYF.

About this clonotype itself: One end of the junction varies from germline; a read error may be responsible. This rearrangement joins TRBV6-1 to TRBJ2-1, with 7 bases that match TRBD2. The CDR3 is 15 amino acids. Germline V gene sequence: CDR1 MNHNS, CDR2 SASEGT. As DNA, the CDR3 is TGTGCCAGCAGGTCCGTCCTAGCGGCCTACAATGGGCAGTTCTTC. It yields the protein CASRSVLAAYNGQFF.

J is TRBJ2-4 and V is TRBV4-1; 12 nucleotides match TRBD2. The CDR3 has 18 amino acids. V lost 0 bases to trimming and J lost 1 base; unmatched junction nucleotides: 4. Per germline, CDR1 MGHRA and CDR2 YSYEKL. CDR3 DNA: TGCGCCAGCAGCCAAGAGGCCCTAGCGGGAGGGGCCAAAAACATTCAGTACTTC. This sequence encodes CASSQEALAGGAKNIQYF.

The chain is built from TRBV7-2 and TRBJ2-7; 7 nucleotides align to TRBD1. Germline V gene lookup returns CDR1 SGHTA and CDR2 FQGNSA. The CDR3 has 13 amino acids. V shed 2 bases and J 10 bases; nucleotides not matched to a gene: 8. CDR3 residues: CASSLMVGTVQYF. CDR3 in DNA: TGTGCCAGCAGCTTAATGGTCGGGACAGTCCAGTACTTC.

This clonotype showed up just a few times. The DNA for the CDR3 is TGTGCCAGCAGTTATTGGGACAGAGGGAACGAGCAGTACTTC. It is translated as CASSYWDRGNEQYF. The chain recombines TRBV6-6 with TRBJ2-7; 7 nucleotides line up with TRBD1. Germline V gene data show CDR1 as MNHNY and CDR2 as SVGAGI (reference sequence). With 3 bases clipped from V and 5 bases from J, the junction kept 7 bases outside the gene matches. The CDR3 is 14 amino acids.

A few counts support this clonotype. The rearrangement joins TRBV2 to TRBJ2-1; D gene ambiguous. V was clipped by 4 bases and J by 12 bases, with 13 bases between them. CDR1 and CDR2 from the germline V gene are SNHLY and FYNNEI. This CDR3 is built from 12 residues. The CDR3, as DNA: TGTGCCAGCAGTGGATTCACGGCCCCGCAGTTCTTC. Protein sequence: CASSGFTAPQFF.

This clonotype appeared many times. The chain links TRBV5-1 to TRBJ2-1; D gene ambiguous. Germline CDR1 and CDR2: SGHRS and YFSETQ. V gave up 4 bases and J gave up 0 bases, with 11 bases separating them. The CDR3 has 15 amino acids. CDR3 protein: CASSPDPGSYNEQFF. CDR3 sequence (DNA): TGCGCCAGCAGCCCGGACCCAGGCTCCTACAATGAGCAGTTCTTC.

The chain links TRBV20-1 to TRBJ1-2; 8 bases match TRBD1. This CDR3 is 15 amino acids long. In germline, CDR1 is DFQATT, CDR2 SNEGSKA (reference sequence). The junction had 5 bases not matched to a gene; V was cut back by 0 bases and J by 2 bases. The chain's CDR3 is CSAREVGTGNYGYTF. The CDR3 DNA reads TGCAGTGCTAGAGAAGTAGGGACAGGAAACTATGGCTACACCTTC.

The chain combines TRBV7-9 with TRBJ2-1; 9 bases map to TRBD2. The V gene end was trimmed by 4 bases and the J gene end by 5 bases; junction bases not matched to a gene: 9. The CDR3 runs to 16 residues. CDR1 is SEHNR, CDR2 FQNEAQ, per germline (reference sequence). The CDR3 reads CASSSIKAGGDNEQFF. The CDR3 bases are TGTGCCAGCAGCTCCATTAAGGCGGGAGGGGACAATGAGCAGTTCTTC.

This clonotype was picked up a small number of times. CDR3 residues: CSARRGQGGANIQYF. CDR3 bases: TGCAGTGCTAGACGAGGACAGGGGGGAGCAAACATTCAGTACTTC. The genes are TRBV20-1 and TRBJ2-4, with 10 nucleotides matching TRBD1. Trimming removed 2 bases from V and 6 bases from J; junction bases left unmatched: 7. CDR1 is DFQATT and CDR2 is SNEGSKA in the germline V gene (reference sequence). This CDR3 has 15 amino acids.

The V gene is TRBV11-1, the J gene TRBJ2-3, with no clear D. The CDR3 runs to 17 residues. The V end was cut by 3 bases, the J end by 0 bases, with 16 bases between. The germline gives CDR1 SGHAT, CDR2 FQDESV (reference sequence). CDR3 region: CASSFVGSPSSTDTQYF. As DNA, the CDR3 is TGTGCCAGCAGCTTTGTTGGCAGTCCTTCTAGCACAGATACGCAGTATTTT.

This clonotype was picked up a small number of times. The DNA for the CDR3 is TGTGCCAGCAGCGTAAGTGCTGAATCATCCTATGGCTACACCTTC. Encoded protein: CASSVSAESSYGYTF. V usage is TRBV9 and J usage is TRBJ1-2, with D hard to call. CDR1 is SGDLS and CDR2 is YYNGEE in the germline V gene. V was cut by 1 base and J by 4 bases, with 14 bases left in between. CDR3 size: 15 residues.

V is TRBV2 and J is TRBJ2-7; D is perhaps TRBD1 or TRBD2 (5 bases each). Per the germline V gene, CDR1 is SNHLY and CDR2 is FYNNEI. The germline V and J ends were trimmed by 4 bases and 2 bases, with 12 bases remaining between them. The CDR3 has 14 amino acids. The CDR3 nucleotides read TGTGCCAGCAGTGTGCCAGAGGGGCCCTACGAGCAGTACTTC. It translates to CASSVPEGPYEQYF.

On this clonotype itself: This may arise from a read error, as a much more abundant clone is one base away. This chain uses TRBV28 with TRBJ2-7, with D possibly matching TRBD2 (6 bases). The CDR3 totals 13 residues. The V end lost 6 bases, the J end lost 12 bases, and 21 bases lay between the germline ends. CDR1 and CDR2 from the germline V gene are MDHEN and SYDVKM. The CDR3 region has the DNA TGTGCCAGCAGAGTCTCCTCGGGAGAGACCCGGTACTTC. It yields the protein CASRVSSGETRYF.

This clonotype was observed a handful of times. The J gene is TRBJ2-3, the V gene TRBV7-2, with 7 positions matching TRBD2. The CDR3 is made up of 15 amino acids. In germline, CDR1 is SGHTA, CDR2 FQGNSA. With V trimmed by 5 bases and J by 2 bases, 7 bases remained unmatched. CDR3 sequence reads: CASSLLATLTDTQYF. The CDR3 DNA follows: TGTGCCAGCAGCCTACTAGCGACCCTCACAGATACGCAGTATTTT.

This clonotype has a single count. The V call is TRBV14, the J call TRBJ2-1; 11 bases fit TRBD2. CDR1 and CDR2 from the germline V gene are SGHDN and FVKESK. The CDR3 is made up of 15 amino acids. V shed 6 bases and J 5 bases; nucleotides not matched to a gene: 6. CDR3 residues: CASSALAGGHNEQFF. In DNA, the CDR3 is TGTGCCAGCAGTGCCCTAGCGGGAGGACACAATGAGCAGTTCTTC.

This clonotype occurred a few times. Being one base from a much bigger clone, this may be a read error. This chain connects TRBV6-5 to TRBJ2-1; D not certain. The V end was cut by 0 bases, the J end by 7 bases, with 4 bases between. The CDR3 has 12 amino acids. CDR1 and CDR2 from the germline V gene are MNHEY and SVGAGI. The CDR3 nucleotides are TGTGCCAGCAGTTACTCGATGAATGAGCAGTTCTTC. It encodes CASSYSMNEQFF.

The chain combines TRBV27 with TRBJ2-7; 9 bases agree with TRBD1. CDR3 length equals 15 residues. CDR1 and CDR2 (germline): MNHEY, SMNVEV (reference sequence). The trim removed 5 bases at V and 4 bases at J, leaving 9 bases unmatched. For the CDR3, the DNA is TGTGCCAGCAGTCCATACGGGACAGGGCCGTACGAGCAGTACTTC. It specifies CASSPYGTGPYEQYF.